Shown below are 8 T cell receptor beta chains from a single sample sequenced in a study of cytomegalovirus exposure and HLA in healthy donors. The primer mix had 60 Vbeta and 13 Jbeta primers. Data came from immunoSEQ multiplex PCR; TCRdb stores just in-frame clones and leaves some out. The sample records about 90,000 clones, 62% being singletons. Sequencing was done on a sample of PBMCs. Receptor source: a woman aged 25 to 39 in good health and CMV-seropositive.

The chain joins TRBV29-1 to TRBJ1-3; 8 bases are shared with TRBD1. CDR1 is SQVTM, CDR2 ANQGSEA, per germline. With V trimmed by 5 bases and J by 2 bases, 2 bases remained unmatched. CDR3 length: 13 amino acids. CDR3 region: CSVQQGAGNTIYF. The CDR3 region has the DNA TGCAGCGTTCAACAGGGGGCTGGAAACACCATATATTTT.

This clone occurred a few times. The genes are TRBV4-2 and TRBJ1-4; D gene uncertain. The CDR3 spans 16 residues. Trimming stripped 0 bases from V and 0 bases from J, with 8 bases between. Per the germline V gene, CDR1 is LGHNA and CDR2 is YNFKEQ. Here the CDR3 reads CASSQDSEATNEKLFF. The CDR3 DNA reads as TGTGCCAGCAGCCAAGATTCAGAAGCAACTAATGAAAAACTGTTTTTT.

V is TRBV7-2 and J is TRBJ1-1; D is uncertain. Germline-derived CDR1 and CDR2 are SGHTA and FQGNSA. The CDR3 contains 15 residues. V lost 5 bases and J 1 base, leaving 14 bases between the germline ends. CDR3 in amino acids: CASSPHSLRNTEAFF. In nucleotides, the CDR3 is TGTGCCAGCAGCCCGCACTCATTGCGGAACACTGAAGCTTTCTTT. The full variable domain, with the rest looked up from reference TRBV7-2 and TRBJ1-1, is GAGVSQSPSNKVTEKGKDVELRCDPISGHTALYWYRQSLGQGLEFLIYFQGNSAPDKSGLPSDRFSAERTGGSVSTLTIQRTQQEDSAVYLCASSPHSLRNTEAFFGQGTRLTVV.

This clone occurred a few times. The junction and the germline gene differ at one end; a read error may be behind it. In DNA, the CDR3 is TGTTCCAGCAGCTTAGCTCGTGGGGGGGAAGGGAACACTGAAGCTTTCTTT. Its protein is CSSSLARGGEGNTEAFF. The chain couples TRBV7-9 to TRBJ1-1; possible D gene TRBD1, 5 bases. Germline V gives CDR1 SEHNR, CDR2 FQNEAQ (reference sequence). This CDR3 is 17 amino acids long.

This clone appeared a few times. The chain has TRBV10-3 and TRBJ2-3; 7 nucleotides agree with TRBD1. After removal of 7 bases from V and 0 bases from J, the junction contained 4 bases not matched to a gene. Germline-derived CDR1 and CDR2 are ENHRY and SYGVKD. The CDR3 covers 14 residues. The CDR3 DNA is TGTGCCATCACCCCAGGGGGTAGCACAGATACGCAGTATTTT. The encoded protein is CAITPGGSTDTQYF.

This clone is classed as medium-sized (0.01 to 0.1%). This rearrangement joins TRBV5-1 to TRBJ2-2, with 8 positions matching TRBD2. With 4 bases clipped from V and 4 bases from J, the junction kept 6 bases outside the gene matches. From germline, CDR1 is SGHRS and CDR2 YFSETQ. The CDR3 has 15 amino acids. The DNA of the CDR3 is TGCGCCAGCAGCCCGGGGGGGCCAAGCACCGGGGAGCTGTTTTTT. Translating gives CASSPGGPSTGELFF.

This clone was detected only a few times. The chain recombines TRBV6-6 with TRBJ1-4, with a weak D call TRBD1 (5 bases). The V end lost 8 bases, the J end lost 10 bases, and 17 bases lay between the germline ends. The CDR3 covers 13 residues. Germline V gene sequence: CDR1 MNHNY, CDR2 SVGAGI (reference sequence). The CDR3 is CASRPDSRGKLFF. The CDR3 region has the DNA TGTGCCAGCCGCCCCGATTCTAGGGGAAAACTGTTTTTT.

The CDR3 spells CAISESGRNYGYTF. CDR3 nucleotide sequence: TGTGCCATCAGTGAGTCGGGGCGAAACTATGGCTACACCTTC. The V gene is TRBV10-3, the J gene TRBJ1-2, with D perhaps matching TRBD1 (5 bases). The CDR3 covers 14 residues. The ends were cut back, 0 bases at V and 2 bases at J, with 7 bases in the middle. The V gene's germline CDR1 is ENHRY and CDR2 SYGVKD.